The present T cell receptor beta chain was sequenced within a study of early T cells in non-severe SARS-CoV-2 infection. Separate cDNA molecules each had unique molecular identifiers attached to them. Each CDR3 protein gets one entry after TCRdb re-called the 5' RACE reads with MiXCR. This sample has some 48,000 distinct CDR3 sequences, with around 4.6% found just once. Germline V gene lookup returns CDR1 DFQATT and CDR2 SNEGSKA (reference sequence). There are 14 residues in the CDR3. This clonotype appeared a single time. Germline is not matched at one junction end, which may reflect a read error. V usage is TRBV20-1 and J usage is TRBJ2-5; D ambiguous. The sequencing sample was made of whole blood. This receptor was identified in an adult who was a healthcare worker with PCR-confirmed SARS-CoV-2 infection or an uninfected control (not recorded which). The DNA for the CDR3 is TGCAGTGCTAGAGTTTTGTTGATCCAAGGGACCCAGTACTTC. Translation gives CSARVLLIQGTQYF.